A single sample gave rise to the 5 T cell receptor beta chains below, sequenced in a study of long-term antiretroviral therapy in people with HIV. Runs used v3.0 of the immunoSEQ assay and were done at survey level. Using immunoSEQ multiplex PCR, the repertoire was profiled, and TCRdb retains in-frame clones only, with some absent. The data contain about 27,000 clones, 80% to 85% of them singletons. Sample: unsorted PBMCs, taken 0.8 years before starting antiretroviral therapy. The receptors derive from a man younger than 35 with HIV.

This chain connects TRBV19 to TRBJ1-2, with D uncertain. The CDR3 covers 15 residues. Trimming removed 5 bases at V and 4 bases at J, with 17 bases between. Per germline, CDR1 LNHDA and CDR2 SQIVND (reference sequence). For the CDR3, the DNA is TGTGCCAGTAGTCCCCTGGCGGGTTCGTTCTATGGCTACACCTTC. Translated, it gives CASSPLAGSFYGYTF. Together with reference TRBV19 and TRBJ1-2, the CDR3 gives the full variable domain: DGGITQSPKYLFRKEGQNVTLSCEQNLNHDAMYWYRQDPGQGLRLIYYSQIVNDFQKGDIAEGYSVSREKKESFPLTVTSAQKNPTAFYLCASSPLAGSFYGYTFGSGTRLTVV.

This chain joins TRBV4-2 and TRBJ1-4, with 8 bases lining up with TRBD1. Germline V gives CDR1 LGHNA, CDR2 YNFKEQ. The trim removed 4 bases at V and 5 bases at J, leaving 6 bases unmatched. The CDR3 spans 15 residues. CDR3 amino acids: CASSLWTGKNEKLFF. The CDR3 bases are TGTGCCAGCAGCCTATGGACAGGGAAAAATGAAAAACTGTTTTTT.

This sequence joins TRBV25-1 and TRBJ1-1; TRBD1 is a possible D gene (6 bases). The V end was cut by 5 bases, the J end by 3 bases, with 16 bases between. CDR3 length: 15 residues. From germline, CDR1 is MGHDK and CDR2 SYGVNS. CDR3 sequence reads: CASSPRTGYDTEAFF. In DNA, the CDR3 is TGTGCCAGCAGTCCCCGCACAGGGTATGACACTGAAGCTTTCTTT.

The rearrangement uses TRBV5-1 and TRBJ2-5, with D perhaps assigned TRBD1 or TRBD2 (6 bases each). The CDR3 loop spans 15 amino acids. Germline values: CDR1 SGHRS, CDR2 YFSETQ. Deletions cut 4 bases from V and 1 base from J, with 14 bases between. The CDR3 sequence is CASSEGGTSQETQYF. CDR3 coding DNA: TGCGCCAGCAGCGAAGGCGGGACAAGCCAAGAGACCCAGTACTTC.

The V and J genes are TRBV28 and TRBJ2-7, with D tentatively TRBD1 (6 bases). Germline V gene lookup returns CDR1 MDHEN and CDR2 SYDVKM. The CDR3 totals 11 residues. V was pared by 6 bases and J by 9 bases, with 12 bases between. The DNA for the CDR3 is TGTGCCAGCAGGCTCAAGGACAGGCAGTACTTC. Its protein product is CASRLKDRQYF.